Shown below are 10 T cell receptor beta chains from a single sample sequenced in a study of shared clonotypes between healthy human individuals. Assay: immunoSEQ multiplex PCR; the TCRdb copy retains only in-frame clones and omits some. The sample lists around 750,000 clones, less than 85% occurring once. The sequenced material came from memory CD4+ T cells sorted from blood. This sample's subset: CD45RA-negative fraction. All receptors derive from a woman between 25 and 40 years old in good health.

V is TRBV2 and J is TRBJ2-3, with 9 bases fitting TRBD1. This CDR3 spans 15 amino acids. Per the germline V gene, CDR1 is SNHLY and CDR2 is FYNNEI. The ends lost 8 bases at V and 1 base at J; junction bases unmatched: 7. The CDR3 DNA reads TGTGCCAGCGACCCGGGACAGGGCGGCACAGATACGCAGTATTTT. This sequence encodes CASDPGQGGTDTQYF.

In this sample, this clone turned up once. The rearrangement uses TRBV2 and TRBJ2-7; D is unresolved. The CDR3 is 11 amino acids. Between the trimmed V and J ends, which lost 7 bases and 0 bases, there was a span of 4 bases. The germline V gene encodes CDR1 SNHLY and CDR2 FYNNEI. Here the CDR3 DNA reads TGTGCCAGCAAGATCTCCTACGAGCAGTACTTC. This gives the protein CASKISYEQYF.

This clone was counted many times. This chain links TRBV7-8 with TRBJ2-5, with 7 positions matching TRBD1. CDR1 and CDR2 (germline): SGHVS, FQNEAQ. J was trimmed by 4 bases and V by 5 bases; bases with no gene match: 22. The CDR3 covers 19 residues. The CDR3 region has the DNA TGTGCCAGCAGCCCACCGGCATACACAAGGGACAGTTTCCGAGAGACCCAGTACTTC. This codes for CASSPPAYTRDSFRETQYF.

This clone was counted many times. This rearrangement joins TRBV29-1 to TRBJ2-4; 9 nucleotides align to TRBD2. Germline V gives CDR1 SQVTM, CDR2 ANQGSEA. V was pared by 4 bases and J by 7 bases, with 8 bases of the junction left unmatched. This CDR3 has 14 residues. The CDR3 DNA sequence: TGCAGCGTTGTCCTAGCGGGGTTAGTGAACATTCAGTACTTC. Translating gives CSVVLAGLVNIQYF.

The chain links TRBV30 to TRBJ2-5, with 7 bases identical to TRBD2. V shed 0 bases and J 4 bases; nucleotides not matched to a gene: 2. Per germline, CDR1 GTSNPN and CDR2 SVGIG (reference sequence). The CDR3 contains 13 residues. The CDR3 sequence is CAWSVLARETQYF. CDR3 DNA sequence: TGTGCCTGGAGTGTACTAGCGCGAGAGACCCAGTACTTC.

Concerning this clone: Other DNA sequences in this specimen translate into the identical CDR3. This rearrangement joins TRBV11-2 to TRBJ2-1; D is ambiguous. V lost 2 bases and J 5 bases, leaving 1 base between the germline ends. The germline gives CDR1 SGHAT, CDR2 FQNNGV. The CDR3 runs 11 residues. CDR3 residues: CASSLHNEQFF. The CDR3 DNA reads as TGTGCCAGCAGCTTACACAATGAGCAGTTCTTC.

The chain uses TRBV29-1 and TRBJ2-7; 10 bases match TRBD2. CDR3 length: 15 amino acids. Germline values: CDR1 SQVTM, CDR2 ANQGSEA. V lost 1 base, J lost 2 bases, and 5 bases stayed unmatched. The CDR3 loop is CSVEARTSGTYEQYF. The CDR3 DNA follows: TGCAGCGTTGAAGCTAGGACTAGCGGAACCTACGAGCAGTACTTC.

This clone was picked up a small number of times. J is TRBJ2-5 and V is TRBV30; the D is unclear. The CDR3 length is 11 residues. Germline V gives CDR1 GTSNPN, CDR2 SVGIG (reference sequence). The ends were cut back, 2 bases at V and 9 bases at J, with 10 bases in the middle. CDR3 amino acids: CAWSLGPSQYF. CDR3 bases: TGTGCCTGGAGTTTGGGCCCTTCCCAGTACTTC.

This clone was recorded once. The chain couples TRBV5-1 to TRBJ2-2, with a weak D call TRBD2 (5 bases). The CDR3 runs to 16 residues. The germline V and J ends were trimmed by 2 bases and 5 bases, with 16 bases remaining between them. The germline V gene has CDR1 SGHRS and CDR2 YFSETQ. The CDR3 is CASSFNAGSRTGELFF. CDR3 nucleotide sequence: TGCGCCAGCAGCTTTAATGCGGGTTCTAGGACCGGGGAGCTGTTTTTT.

This clone was counted a few times. The V and J genes are TRBV6-6 and TRBJ2-7; weak D call: TRBD2 (6 bases). This CDR3 spans 13 amino acids. In germline, CDR1 is MNHNY, CDR2 SVGAGI (reference sequence). Trimming took 7 bases from V and 5 from J, leaving 15 bases between them. This chain's CDR3 is CASTSLGGDEQYF. As DNA, the CDR3 is TGTGCCAGCACGTCTTTGGGAGGAGACGAGCAGTACTTC.